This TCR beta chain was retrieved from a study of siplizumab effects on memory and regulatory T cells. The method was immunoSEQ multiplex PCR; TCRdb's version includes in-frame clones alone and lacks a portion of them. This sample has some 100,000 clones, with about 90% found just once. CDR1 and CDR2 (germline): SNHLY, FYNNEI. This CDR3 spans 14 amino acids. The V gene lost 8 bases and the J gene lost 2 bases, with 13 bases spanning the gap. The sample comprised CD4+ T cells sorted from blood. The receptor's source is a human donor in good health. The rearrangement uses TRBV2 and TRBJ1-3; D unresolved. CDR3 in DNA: TGTGCCAGCCTGCCGGATGTCGCTGGAAACACCATATATTTT. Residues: CASLPDVAGNTIYF.